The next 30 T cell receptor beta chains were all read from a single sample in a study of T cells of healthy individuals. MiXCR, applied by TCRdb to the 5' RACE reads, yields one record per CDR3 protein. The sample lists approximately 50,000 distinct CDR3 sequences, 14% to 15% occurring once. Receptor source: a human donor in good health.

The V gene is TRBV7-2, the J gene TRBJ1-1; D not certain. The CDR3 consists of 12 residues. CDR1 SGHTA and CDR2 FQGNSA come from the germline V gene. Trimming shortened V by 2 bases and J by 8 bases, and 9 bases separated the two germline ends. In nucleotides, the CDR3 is TGTGCCAGCAGCTTATACGGGCAAGAAGCTTTCTTT. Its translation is CASSLYGQEAFF.

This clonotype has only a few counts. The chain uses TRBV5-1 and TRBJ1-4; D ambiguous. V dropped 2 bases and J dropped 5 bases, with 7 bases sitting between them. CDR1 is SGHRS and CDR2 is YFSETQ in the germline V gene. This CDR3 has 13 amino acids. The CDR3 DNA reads TGCGCCAGCAGCTTAGGCTTAAATGAAAAACTGTTTTTT. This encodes CASSLGLNEKLFF.

The CDR3 DNA reads TGTGCCAGCAGTGTAGAGAGGGGCAATCAGCCCCAGCATTTT. Its protein product is CASSVERGNQPQHF. The rearrangement joins TRBV2 to TRBJ1-5; no clear D. V was pared by 4 bases and J by 2 bases, with 9 bases between. The germline gives CDR1 SNHLY, CDR2 FYNNEI. The CDR3 spans 14 residues.

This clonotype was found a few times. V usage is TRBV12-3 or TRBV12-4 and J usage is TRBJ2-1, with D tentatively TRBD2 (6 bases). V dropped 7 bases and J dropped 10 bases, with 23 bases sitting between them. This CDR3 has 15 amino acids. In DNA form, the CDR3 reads TGTGCCAGCACCCAGGTACCTGCGGGATCGGGAGAGCAGTTCTTC. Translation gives CASTQVPAGSGEQFF.

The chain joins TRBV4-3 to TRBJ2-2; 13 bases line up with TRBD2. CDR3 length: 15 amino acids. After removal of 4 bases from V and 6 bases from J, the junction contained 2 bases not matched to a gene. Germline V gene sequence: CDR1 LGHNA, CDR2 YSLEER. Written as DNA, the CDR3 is TGCGCCAGCAGCCCCGGACTAGCGGGAGCCGGGGAGCTGTTTTTT. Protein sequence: CASSPGLAGAGELFF.

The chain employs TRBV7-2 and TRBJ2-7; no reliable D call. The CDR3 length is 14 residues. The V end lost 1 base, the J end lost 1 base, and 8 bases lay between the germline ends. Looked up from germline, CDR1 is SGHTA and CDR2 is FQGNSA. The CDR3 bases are TGTGCCAGCAGCTTAGTGGGCAGGTCCTACGAGCAGTACTTC. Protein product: CASSLVGRSYEQYF.

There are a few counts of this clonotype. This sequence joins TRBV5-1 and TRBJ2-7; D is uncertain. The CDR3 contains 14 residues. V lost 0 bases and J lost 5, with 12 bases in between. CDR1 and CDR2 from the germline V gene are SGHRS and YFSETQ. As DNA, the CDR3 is TGCGCCAGCAGCTTGGCCGCAGTGGATGACGAGCAGTACTTC. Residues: CASSLAAVDDEQYF.

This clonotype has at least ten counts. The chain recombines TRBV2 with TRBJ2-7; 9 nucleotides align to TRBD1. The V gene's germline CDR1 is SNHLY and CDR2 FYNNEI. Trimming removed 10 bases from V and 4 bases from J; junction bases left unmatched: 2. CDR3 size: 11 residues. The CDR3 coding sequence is TGTGCCACTGGACAGGGGTACGAGCAGTACTTC. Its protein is CATGQGYEQYF.

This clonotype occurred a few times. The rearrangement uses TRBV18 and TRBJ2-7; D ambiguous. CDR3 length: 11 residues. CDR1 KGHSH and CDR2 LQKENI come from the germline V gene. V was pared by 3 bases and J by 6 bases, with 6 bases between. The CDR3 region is CASSPQAEQYF. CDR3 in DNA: TGTGCCAGCTCACCCCAGGCCGAGCAGTACTTC.

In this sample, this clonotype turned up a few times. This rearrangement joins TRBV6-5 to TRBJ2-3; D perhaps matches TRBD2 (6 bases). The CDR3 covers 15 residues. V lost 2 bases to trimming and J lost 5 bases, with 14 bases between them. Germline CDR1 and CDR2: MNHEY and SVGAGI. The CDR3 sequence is CASSYQAGSQDTQYF. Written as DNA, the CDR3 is TGTGCCAGCAGTTACCAGGCGGGGAGTCAAGATACGCAGTATTTT.

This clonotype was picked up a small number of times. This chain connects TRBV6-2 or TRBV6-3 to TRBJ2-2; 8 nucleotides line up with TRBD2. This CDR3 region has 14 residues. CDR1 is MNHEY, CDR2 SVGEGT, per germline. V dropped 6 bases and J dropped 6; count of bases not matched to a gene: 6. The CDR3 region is CASRSSGTAGELFF. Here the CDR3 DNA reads TGTGCCAGCAGAAGTAGCGGGACCGCCGGGGAGCTGTTTTTT.

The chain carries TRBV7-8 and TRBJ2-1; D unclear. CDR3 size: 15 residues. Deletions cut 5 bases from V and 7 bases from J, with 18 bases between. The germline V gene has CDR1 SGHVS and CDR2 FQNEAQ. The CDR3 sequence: CASSQSAQVGNEQFF. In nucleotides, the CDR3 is TGTGCCAGCAGCCAATCAGCTCAGGTCGGTAATGAGCAGTTCTTC.

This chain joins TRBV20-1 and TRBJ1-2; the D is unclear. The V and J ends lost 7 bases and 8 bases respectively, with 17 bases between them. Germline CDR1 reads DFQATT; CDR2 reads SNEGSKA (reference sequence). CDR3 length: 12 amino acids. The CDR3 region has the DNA TGCAGTGTCCGAGCACCGGGGTACGGCTACACCTTC. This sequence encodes CSVRAPGYGYTF.

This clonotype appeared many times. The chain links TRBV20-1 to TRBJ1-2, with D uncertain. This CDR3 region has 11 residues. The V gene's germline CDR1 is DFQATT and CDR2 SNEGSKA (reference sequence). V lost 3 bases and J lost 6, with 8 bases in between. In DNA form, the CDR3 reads TGCAGTGCTAGTCCGGGCAATGGCTACACCTTC. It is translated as CSASPGNGYTF.

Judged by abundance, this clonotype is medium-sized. The CDR3 DNA is TGCAGTGCTGGGGAGGGACGGTCAGATACGCAGTATTTT. Translating gives CSAGEGRSDTQYF. The chain employs TRBV20-1 and TRBJ2-3; the match to TRBD2 covers 7 bases. Unmatched junction bases numbered 6, after V lost 5 bases and J lost 4 bases. Germline loops: CDR1 DFQATT, CDR2 SNEGSKA (reference sequence). The CDR3 is made up of 13 amino acids.

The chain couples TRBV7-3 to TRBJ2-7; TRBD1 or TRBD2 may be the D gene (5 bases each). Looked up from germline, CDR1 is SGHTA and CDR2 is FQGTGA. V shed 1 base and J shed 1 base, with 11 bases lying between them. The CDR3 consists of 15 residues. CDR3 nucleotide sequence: TGTGCCAGCAGCTTAAATTATGGGGGTTCCTACGAGCAGTACTTC. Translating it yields CASSLNYGGSYEQYF.

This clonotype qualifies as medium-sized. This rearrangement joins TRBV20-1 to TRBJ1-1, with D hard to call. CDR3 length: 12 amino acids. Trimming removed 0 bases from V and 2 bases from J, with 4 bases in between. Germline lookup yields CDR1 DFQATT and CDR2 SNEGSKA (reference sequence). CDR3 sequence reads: CSARESNTEAFF. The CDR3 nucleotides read TGCAGTGCTAGAGAGAGCAACACTGAAGCTTTCTTT.

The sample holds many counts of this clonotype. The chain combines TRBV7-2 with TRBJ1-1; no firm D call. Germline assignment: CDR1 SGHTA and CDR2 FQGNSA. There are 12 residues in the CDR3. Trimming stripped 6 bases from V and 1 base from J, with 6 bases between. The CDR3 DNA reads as TGTGCCAGCAGGGTGGGGAACACTGAAGCTTTCTTT. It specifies CASRVGNTEAFF. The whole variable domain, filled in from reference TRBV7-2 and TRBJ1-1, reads GAGVSQSPSNKVTEKGKDVELRCDPISGHTALYWYRQSLGQGLEFLIYFQGNSAPDKSGLPSDRFSAERTGGSVSTLTIQRTQQEDSAVYLCASRVGNTEAFFGQGTRLTVV.

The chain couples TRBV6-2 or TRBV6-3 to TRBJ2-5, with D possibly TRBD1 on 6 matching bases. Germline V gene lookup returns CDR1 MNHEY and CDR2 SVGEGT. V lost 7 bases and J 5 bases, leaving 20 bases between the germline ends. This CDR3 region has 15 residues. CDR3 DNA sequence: TGTGCCAGCAACCCGGACAGCTTCGGGGATGAGACCCAGTACTTC. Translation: CASNPDSFGDETQYF.

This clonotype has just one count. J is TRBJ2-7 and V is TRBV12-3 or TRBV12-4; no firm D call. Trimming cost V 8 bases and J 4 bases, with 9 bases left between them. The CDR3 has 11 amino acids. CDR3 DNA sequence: TGTGCCAGCGGGGATCGGTACGAGCAGTACTTC. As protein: CASGDRYEQYF.

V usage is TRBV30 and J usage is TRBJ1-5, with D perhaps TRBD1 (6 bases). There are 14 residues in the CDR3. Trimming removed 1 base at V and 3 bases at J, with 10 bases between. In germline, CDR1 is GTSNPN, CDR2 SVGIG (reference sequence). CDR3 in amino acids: CAWSEGGVNQPQHF. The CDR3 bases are TGTGCCTGGAGTGAAGGGGGAGTCAATCAGCCCCAGCATTTT.

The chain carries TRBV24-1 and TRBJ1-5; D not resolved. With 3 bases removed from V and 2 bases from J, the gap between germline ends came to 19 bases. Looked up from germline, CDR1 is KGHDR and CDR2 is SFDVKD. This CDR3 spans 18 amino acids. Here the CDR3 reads CATSDPRNGPAGNQPQHF. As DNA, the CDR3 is TGTGCCACCAGTGATCCCAGGAACGGTCCGGCAGGCAATCAGCCCCAGCATTTT.

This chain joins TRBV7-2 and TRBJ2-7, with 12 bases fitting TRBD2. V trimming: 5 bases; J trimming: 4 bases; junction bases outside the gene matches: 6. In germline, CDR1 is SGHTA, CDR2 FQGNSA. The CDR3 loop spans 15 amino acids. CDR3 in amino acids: CASSPPSGRGYEQYF. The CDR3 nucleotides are TGTGCCAGCAGCCCCCCTAGCGGGAGGGGGTACGAGCAGTACTTC. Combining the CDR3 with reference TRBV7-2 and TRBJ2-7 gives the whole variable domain GAGVSQSPSNKVTEKGKDVELRCDPISGHTALYWYRQSLGQGLEFLIYFQGNSAPDKSGLPSDRFSAERTGGSVSTLTIQRTQQEDSAVYLCASSPPSGRGYEQYFGPGTRLTVT.

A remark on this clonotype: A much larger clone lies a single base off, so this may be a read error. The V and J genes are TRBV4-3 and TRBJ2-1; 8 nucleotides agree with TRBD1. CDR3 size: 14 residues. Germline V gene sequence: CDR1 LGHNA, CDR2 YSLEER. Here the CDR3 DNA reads TGCGCCAGCAGCCAGGACAGGGCGGGGAATGAGGAGTTCTTC. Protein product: CASSQDRAGNEEFF.

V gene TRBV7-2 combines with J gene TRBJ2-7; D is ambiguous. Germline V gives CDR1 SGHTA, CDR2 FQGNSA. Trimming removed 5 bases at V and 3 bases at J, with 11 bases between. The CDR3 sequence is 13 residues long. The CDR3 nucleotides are TGTGCCAGCAGCCTAACACGGAGCTACGAGCAGTACTTC. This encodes CASSLTRSYEQYF.

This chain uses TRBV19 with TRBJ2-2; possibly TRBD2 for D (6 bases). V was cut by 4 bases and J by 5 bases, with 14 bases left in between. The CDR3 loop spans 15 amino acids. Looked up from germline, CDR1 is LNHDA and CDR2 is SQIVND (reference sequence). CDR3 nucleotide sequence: TGTGCCAGTAGTACTCCTGGGGGGAAAACCGGGGAGCTGTTTTTT. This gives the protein CASSTPGGKTGELFF.

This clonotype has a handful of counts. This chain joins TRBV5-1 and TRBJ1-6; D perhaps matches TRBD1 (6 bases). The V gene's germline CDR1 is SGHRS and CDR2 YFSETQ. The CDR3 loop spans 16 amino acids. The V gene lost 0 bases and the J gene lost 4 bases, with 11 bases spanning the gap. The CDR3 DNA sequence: TGCGCCAGCAGCTTGGAGGGGGTCCGTTATAATTCACCCCTCCACTTT. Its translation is CASSLEGVRYNSPLHF. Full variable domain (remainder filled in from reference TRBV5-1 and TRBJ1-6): KAGVTQTPRYLIKTRGQQVTLSCSPISGHRSVSWYQQTPGQGLQFLFEYFSETQRNKGNFPGRFSGRQFSNSRSEMNVSTLELGDSALYLCASSLEGVRYNSPLHFGNGTRLTVT.

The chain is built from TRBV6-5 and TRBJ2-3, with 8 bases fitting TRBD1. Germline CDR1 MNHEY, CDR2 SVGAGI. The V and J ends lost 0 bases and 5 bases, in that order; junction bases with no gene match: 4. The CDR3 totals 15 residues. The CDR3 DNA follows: TGTGCCAGCAGTTACTCCCAGGGGGCCGTAGATACGCAGTATTTT. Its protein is CASSYSQGAVDTQYF.

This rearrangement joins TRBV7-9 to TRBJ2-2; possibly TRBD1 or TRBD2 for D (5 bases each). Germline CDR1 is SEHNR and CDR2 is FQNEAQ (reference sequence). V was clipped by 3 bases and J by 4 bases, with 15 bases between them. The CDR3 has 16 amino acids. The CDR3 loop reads CASSFRDEGLTGELFF. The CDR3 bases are TGTGCCAGCAGCTTCCGGGACGAGGGTCTCACCGGGGAGCTGTTTTTT. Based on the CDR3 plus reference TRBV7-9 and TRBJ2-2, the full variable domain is DTGVSQNPRHKITKRGQNVTFRCDPISEHNRLYWYRQTLGQGPEFLTYFQNEAQLEKSRLLSDRFSAERPKGSFSTLEIQRTEQGDSAMYLCASSFRDEGLTGELFFGEGSRLTVL.

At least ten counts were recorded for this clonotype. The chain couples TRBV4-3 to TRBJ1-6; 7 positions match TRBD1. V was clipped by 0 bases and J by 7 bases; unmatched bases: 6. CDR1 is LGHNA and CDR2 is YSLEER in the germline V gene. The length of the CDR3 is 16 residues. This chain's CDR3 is CASSQDGTAENSPLHF. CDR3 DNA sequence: TGCGCCAGCAGCCAAGATGGGACAGCCGAGAATTCACCCCTCCACTTT.